One and the same sample provided the 7 T cell receptor beta chains below, sequenced in a study of cytomegalovirus exposure and HLA in healthy donors. Primers for the PCR totalled 60 Vbeta and 13 Jbeta. Using immunoSEQ multiplex PCR, the repertoire was profiled, and TCRdb retains in-frame clones only, with some absent. The sample lists some 130,000 clones, roughly 88% occurring once. Input material: PBMCs. The receptors shown here come from a man aged 50-60 years in good health and CMV-seronegative.

The chain carries TRBV7-2 and TRBJ2-7, with D uncertain. Trimming shortened V by 5 bases and J by 2 bases, and 4 bases separated the two germline ends. This CDR3 has 11 residues. Germline V CDR1 and CDR2: SGHTA, FQGNSA. This CDR3 reads CASSTPYEQYF. CDR3 sequence (DNA): TGTGCCAGCAGCACACCCTACGAGCAGTACTTC.

The chain combines TRBV6-5 with TRBJ1-5; TRBD1 matches at 10 bases. CDR3 length equals 14 residues. Germline CDR1 reads MNHEY; CDR2 reads SVGAGI. Trimming cost V 5 bases and J 7 bases; bases outside gene matches: 5. CDR3 bases: TGTGCCAGCAGTCGGGACAGGGGAAGACAGCCCCAGCATTTT. It specifies CASSRDRGRQPQHF.

The J gene is TRBJ2-7, the V gene TRBV30, with a tentative D call TRBD1 (6 bases). Germline V gene lookup returns CDR1 GTSNPN and CDR2 SVGIG (reference sequence). Trimming shortened V by 4 bases and J by 2 bases, and 12 bases separated the two germline ends. This CDR3 is 13 amino acids long. The CDR3, as DNA: TGTGCCTGGACCCGTGACAGGCCCTACGAGCAGTACTTC. It translates to CAWTRDRPYEQYF. Drawing the rest from reference TRBV30 and TRBJ2-7, the complete variable domain is SQTIHQWPATLVQPVGSPLSLECTVEGTSNPNLYWYRQAAGRGLQLLFYSVGIGQISSEVPQNLSASRPQDRQFILSSKKLLLSDSGFYLCAWTRDRPYEQYFGPGTRLTVT.

This chain uses TRBV27 with TRBJ2-7; D possibly corresponds to TRBD2 (6 bases). Trimming took off 4 bases at V and 3 bases at J, with 16 bases between the two ends. This CDR3 is 15 amino acids long. Per the germline V gene, CDR1 is MNHEY and CDR2 is SMNVEV (reference sequence). As DNA, the CDR3 is TGTGCCAGCAGTTCACTGGGGACTGGCCGCTACGAGCAGTACTTC. Its translation: CASSSLGTGRYEQYF.

This chain connects TRBV5-7 to TRBJ1-1, with a possible D match to TRBD1 (6 bases). TRBV5-7 is sorted into the ORF group, with uncertain function. The length of the CDR3 is 14 residues. V lost 1 base and J lost 4, with 11 bases in between. CDR3: CASSLWGLATEAFF. The CDR3 nucleotides are TGTGCCAGCAGCTTGTGGGGGCTGGCCACTGAAGCTTTCTTT.

This chain uses TRBV19 with TRBJ2-1; the D gene is possibly TRBD2 (5 bases). V lost 4 bases, J lost 2 bases, and 12 bases lay in between. The CDR3 totals 15 residues. The germline V gene has CDR1 LNHDA and CDR2 SQIVND (reference sequence). Written as DNA, the CDR3 is TGTGCCAGTAGTACCCTCGAGGGTACCTACAATGAGCAGTTCTTC. Its translation is CASSTLEGTYNEQFF.

The chain employs TRBV5-6 and TRBJ1-6; no clear D gene. Germline V gene lookup returns CDR1 SGHDT and CDR2 YYEEEE. The CDR3 consists of 14 residues. Trimming took 0 bases from V and 9 from J, leaving 10 bases between them. The CDR3, as DNA: TGTGCCAGCAGCTTGGGCCTCGGTGGTTCACCCCTCCACTTT. Amino acid sequence: CASSLGLGGSPLHF. Together with reference TRBV5-6 and TRBJ1-6, the CDR3 gives the full variable domain: DAGVTQSPTHLIKTRGQQVTLRCSPKSGHDTVSWYQQALGQGPQFIFQYYEEEERQRGNFPDRFSGHQFPNYSSELNVNALLLGDSALYLCASSLGLGGSPLHFGNGTRLTVT.